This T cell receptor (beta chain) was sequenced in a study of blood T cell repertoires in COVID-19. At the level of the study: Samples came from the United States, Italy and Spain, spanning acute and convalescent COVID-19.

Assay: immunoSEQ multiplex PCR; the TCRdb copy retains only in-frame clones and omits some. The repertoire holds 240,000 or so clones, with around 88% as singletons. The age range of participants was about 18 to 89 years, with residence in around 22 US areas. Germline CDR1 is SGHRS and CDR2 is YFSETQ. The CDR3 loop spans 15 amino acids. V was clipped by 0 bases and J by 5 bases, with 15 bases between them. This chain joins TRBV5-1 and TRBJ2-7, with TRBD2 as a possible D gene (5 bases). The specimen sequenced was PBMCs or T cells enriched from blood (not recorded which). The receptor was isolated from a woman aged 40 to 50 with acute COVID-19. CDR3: CASSLGATSSHEQYF. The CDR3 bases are TGCGCCAGCAGCTTGGGGGCAACTAGTAGCCACGAGCAGTACTTC.